The present TCR beta chain was sequenced within a study of blood T cells in healthy people across ages (dated by TCRdb to the mid-2010s). Describing the broader study: In model experiments, template switching captured roughly one uniquely barcoded TCR beta cDNA molecule for every two T cells. Age-related changes in TCR beta repertoire diversity were measured in the study by deep sequencing normalized with unique cDNA molecular identifiers. The donors were divided into four age groups: young (average roughly 15 years), middle-aged (approximately 39), aged (around 67) and long-lived (82). Donors of different ages were randomly distributed across sequencing lanes to avoid experimental bias. Using the same blood draw, the study looked at two additional independent replicas of 1 million unique cDNA reads for two donors, one aged 18 to 30 and the other aged 80 or older.

Overall results and qualifications from the work: Estimates of total diversity based on one million sequenced T cells were considered lower bounds and underestimates. Observed TCR beta diversity correlated strongly with the percentage of naive T cells measured by flow cytometry. The long-lived group showed more naive CD4+ T cells, fewer expanded clones and increased TCR diversity than the aged group, suggesting age selection. As age increased, observed TCR beta diversity per million T cells dropped in a roughly linear way, and a significant reduction was already evident by age about 36. The CMV infection status of donors was not known, potentially confounding age-related changes in expanded clonotypes. Conclusive comparison of naive and antigen-experienced compartments was prevented by the profiling of bulk unsorted PBMCs.

This clonotype appeared a few times. This receptor's antigen is unknown. No base qualities exist here, and no much larger clone lies one base off it. At the junction V is shortened by 3 bases and J by 4 bases, with 14 bases in between. The CDR3, from cysteine to phenylalanine, totals 15 residues. The read is trimmed to its CDR3 DNA, 45 bases read in frame from base 1. The CDR1 and CDR2 encoded by the germline V gene are SNHLY and FYNNEI. Donors were 40 or so systemically healthy Caucasian individuals from Russia aged roughly 6 to 95 years. Each donor gave approximately 9.3 milliliters of peripheral blood, collected into EDTA-treated Vacutainer tubes. Ficoll-Paque density-gradient centrifugation was used to isolate PBMCs, with at least 7 million per sample. Total RNA, at least 5 micrograms per sample, was extracted from PBMCs with Trizol reagent. Naive CD45RAhigh/CD27high T cell percentages were measured by flow cytometry on a PBMC aliquot from every donor.

The library relied on 5' RACE. TCRdb names Illumina HiSeq 2500 as the instrument used. A second roughly 6 to 12 cycle PCR used a sample-barcoded 5' primer and a J-beta primer mix. A template-switch 5' adaptor carrying 12 random nucleotides introduced a unique molecular identifier onto each TCR beta cDNA molecule. Each sample yielded at least 2.5 million CDR3-containing paired-end reads. First-strand cDNA synthesis was performed from all RNA using the Mint cDNA synthesis kit, with priming by a TRBC-specific oligonucleotide. All cDNA was treated with uracil-DNA glycosylase and then went through a first 18-cycle PCR with the universal primers M1SS and BC2_uni_R. The original pipeline was this. For normalization, 1 million high-quality reads, each with a distinct molecular identifier, were randomly selected from each sample. Instead of being binned into consensus sequences, reads with shared molecular identifiers were discarded. MiTCR, run with a Q25 quality threshold and the strictest error-elimination algorithm, handled CDR3 identification, clonotype clustering and error correction. A nonparametric unseen species model with Euler transformation was used to estimate a lower bound on total TCR beta diversity. TCRdb trimmed the raw reads at Q25, called clones with MiXCR and kept productive beta chains. Rows are unified per CDR3 protein, each entry keeping the most common DNA and genes. These V and J calls originate from TCRdb's pipeline instead of the authors' own analysis. The sample has 1.5 million to 2 million distinct CDR3 sequences on record, roughly 27% of them singletons. Over 7% of the sample belongs to the ten largest clones.

Sequences were obtained from blood. The rearrangement combines TRBV2 with TRBJ2-3, and possibly TRBD1, on 6 matching bases. This receptor was obtained from a woman in her twenties or thirties in good health. Here the CDR3 is given as CASSDGTSPPDTQYF. In nucleotide form, the sequence is TGTGCCAGCAGTGATGGGACATCCCCGCCAGATACGCAGTATTTT.